This record concerns one TCR beta chain sequence. These data originate in a study of blood T cell repertoires in COVID-19. Repertoires were generated with immunoSEQ multiplex PCR, while TCRdb's copy carries only in-frame clones and drops some. The table includes about 190,000 clones, about 88% detected once. Trimming left V 6 bases short and J 4 bases short, with 9 bases between. In germline, CDR1 is MDHEN, CDR2 SYDVKM. CDR3 length equals 13 residues. This clonotype was sampled from a woman in her thirties with active or convalescent COVID-19. The chain is built from TRBV28 and TRBJ2-2, with D possibly TRBD2 on 5 matching bases. Specimen: peripheral blood. The CDR3 loop is CASSLGLTGELFF. The CDR3 nucleotides read TGTGCCAGCAGCTTAGGACTCACCGGGGAGCTGTTTTTT.